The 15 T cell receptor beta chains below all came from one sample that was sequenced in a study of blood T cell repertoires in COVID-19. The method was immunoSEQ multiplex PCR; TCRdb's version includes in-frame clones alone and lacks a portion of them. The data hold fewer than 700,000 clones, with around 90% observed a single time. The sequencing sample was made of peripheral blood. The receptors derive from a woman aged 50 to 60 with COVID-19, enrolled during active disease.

The CDR3 is CASSFGTSRGRDTQYF. The CDR3 DNA sequence: TGCGCCAGCAGCTTCGGGACTAGCAGGGGTAGAGATACGCAGTATTTT. This chain links TRBV5-1 with TRBJ2-3; 9 nucleotides line up with TRBD2. CDR3 length: 16 amino acids. The V segment lost 2 bases and the J segment 5 bases; nucleotides outside the gene matches: 9. Germline CDR1 is SGHRS and CDR2 is YFSETQ.

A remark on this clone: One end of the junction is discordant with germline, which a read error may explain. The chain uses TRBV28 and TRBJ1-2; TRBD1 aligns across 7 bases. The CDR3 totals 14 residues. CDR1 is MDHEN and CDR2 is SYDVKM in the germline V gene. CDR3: CASSASQGFYGHTF. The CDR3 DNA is TGTGCCAGCAGTGCGTCACAGGGGTTCTATGGCCACACCTTC.

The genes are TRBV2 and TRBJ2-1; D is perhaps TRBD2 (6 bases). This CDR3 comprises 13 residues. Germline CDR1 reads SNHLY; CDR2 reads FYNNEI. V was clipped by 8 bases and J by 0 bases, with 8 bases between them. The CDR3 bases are TGTGCCAGCGGGGGGAGCTCCTACAATGAGCAGTTCTTC. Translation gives CASGGSSYNEQFF.

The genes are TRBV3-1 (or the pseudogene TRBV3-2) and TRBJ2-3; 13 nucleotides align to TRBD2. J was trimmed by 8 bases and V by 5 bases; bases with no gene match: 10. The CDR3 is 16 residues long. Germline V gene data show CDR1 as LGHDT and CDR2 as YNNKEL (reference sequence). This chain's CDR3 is CASSDTSGGAQGTQYF. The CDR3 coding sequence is TGTGCCAGCAGCGATACTAGCGGGGGGGCACAGGGTACGCAGTATTTT.

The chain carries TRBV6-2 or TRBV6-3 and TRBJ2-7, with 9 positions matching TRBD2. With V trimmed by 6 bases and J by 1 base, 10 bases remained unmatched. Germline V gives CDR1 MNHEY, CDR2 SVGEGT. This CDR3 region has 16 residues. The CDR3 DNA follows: TGTGCCAGCAGCCCAAACTATAGCGGGGGATCCTACGAGCAGTACTTC. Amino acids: CASSPNYSGGSYEQYF.

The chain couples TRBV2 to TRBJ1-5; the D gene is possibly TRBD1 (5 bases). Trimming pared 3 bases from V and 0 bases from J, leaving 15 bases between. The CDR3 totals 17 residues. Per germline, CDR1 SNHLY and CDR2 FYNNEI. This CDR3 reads CASSEGPGLYSNQPQHF. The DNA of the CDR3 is TGTGCCAGCAGTGAGGGACCGGGACTTTATAGCAATCAGCCCCAGCATTTT.

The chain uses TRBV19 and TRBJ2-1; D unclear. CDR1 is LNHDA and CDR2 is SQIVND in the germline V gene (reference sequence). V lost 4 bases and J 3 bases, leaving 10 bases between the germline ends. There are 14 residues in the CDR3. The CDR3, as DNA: TGTGCCAGTAGTACTCAACTCTTCTACAATGAGCAGTTCTTC. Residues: CASSTQLFYNEQFF.

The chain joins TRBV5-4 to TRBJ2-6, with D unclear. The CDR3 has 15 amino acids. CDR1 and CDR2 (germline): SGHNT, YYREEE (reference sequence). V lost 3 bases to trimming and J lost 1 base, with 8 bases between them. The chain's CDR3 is CASSSITSGANVLTF. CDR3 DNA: TGTGCCAGCAGCTCCATTACTTCTGGGGCCAACGTCCTGACTTTC.

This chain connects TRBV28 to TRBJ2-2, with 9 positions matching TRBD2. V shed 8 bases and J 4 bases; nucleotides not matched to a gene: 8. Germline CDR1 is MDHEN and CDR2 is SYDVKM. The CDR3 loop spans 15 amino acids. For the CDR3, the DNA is TGTGCCAGCGGGCGGGGGGGAATAACCACCGGGGAGCTGTTTTTT. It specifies CASGRGGITTGELFF.

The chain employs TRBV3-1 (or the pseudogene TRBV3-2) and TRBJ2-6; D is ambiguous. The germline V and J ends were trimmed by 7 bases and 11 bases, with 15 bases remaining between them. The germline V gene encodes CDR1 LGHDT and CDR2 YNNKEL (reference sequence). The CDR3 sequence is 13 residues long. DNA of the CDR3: TGTGCCAGCACCCTATGGGCAGAGCACGTCCTGACTTTC. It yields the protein CASTLWAEHVLTF.

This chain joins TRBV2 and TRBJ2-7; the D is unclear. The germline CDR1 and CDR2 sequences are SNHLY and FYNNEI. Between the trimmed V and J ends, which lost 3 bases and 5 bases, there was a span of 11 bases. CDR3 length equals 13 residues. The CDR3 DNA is TGTGCCAGCAGTGAGAGCCCGAACCACGAGCAGTACTTC. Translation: CASSESPNHEQYF.

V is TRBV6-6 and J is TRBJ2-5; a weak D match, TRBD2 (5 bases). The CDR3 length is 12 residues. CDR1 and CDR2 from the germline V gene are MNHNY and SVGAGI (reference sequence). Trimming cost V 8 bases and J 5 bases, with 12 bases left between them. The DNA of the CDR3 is TGTGCCAGCGGGGAGAAGACGGAGACCCAGTACTTC. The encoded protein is CASGEKTETQYF.

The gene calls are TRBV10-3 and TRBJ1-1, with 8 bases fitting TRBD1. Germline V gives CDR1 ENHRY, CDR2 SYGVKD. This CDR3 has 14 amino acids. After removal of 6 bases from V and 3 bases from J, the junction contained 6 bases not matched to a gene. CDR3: CAISRQGKDTEAFF. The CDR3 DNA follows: TGTGCCATCAGCCGACAGGGGAAGGACACTGAAGCTTTCTTT.

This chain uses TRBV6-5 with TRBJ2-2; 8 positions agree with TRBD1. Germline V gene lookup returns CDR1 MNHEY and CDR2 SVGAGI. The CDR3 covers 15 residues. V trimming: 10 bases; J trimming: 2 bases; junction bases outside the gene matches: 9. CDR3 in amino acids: CATPRDRLNTGELFF. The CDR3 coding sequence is TGTGCCACCCCGCGGGACAGGCTTAACACCGGGGAGCTGTTTTTT.

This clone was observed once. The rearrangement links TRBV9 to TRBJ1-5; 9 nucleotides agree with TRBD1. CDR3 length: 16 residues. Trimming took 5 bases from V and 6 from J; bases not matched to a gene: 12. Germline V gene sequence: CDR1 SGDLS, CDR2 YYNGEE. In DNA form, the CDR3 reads TGTGCCAGCAGTAGGACAGGGGACTCTATGCGTCAGCCCCAGCATTTT. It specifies CASSRTGDSMRQPQHF.